These 14 T cell receptor beta chains came from one sample sequenced in a study of blood T cells in healthy people across ages. A second PCR of about 7 to 12 cycles used a sample-barcoded 5' primer and a J-beta primer mix. TCRdb re-called the 5' RACE reads with MiXCR, one entry per CDR3 protein. The table has 550,000 to 750,000 distinct CDR3 sequences, 20% to 25% seen once. Sequencing was performed on blood. The receptors were sampled from a man between 65 and 79 years old in good health.

This clonotype was counted between two and nine times. J is TRBJ2-3 and V is TRBV10-3; D unclear. This CDR3 is built from 12 residues. Germline-derived CDR1 and CDR2 are ENHRY and SYGVKD. The V end was cut by 6 bases, the J end by 6 bases, with 10 bases between. The CDR3 reads CAISPTQDTQYF. CDR3 nucleotides: TGTGCCATCAGCCCGACTCAGGATACGCAGTATTTT.

This chain connects TRBV20-1 to TRBJ2-2; 8 nucleotides align to TRBD1. Germline CDR1 is DFQATT and CDR2 is SNEGSKA (reference sequence). J lost 7 bases, V lost 4 bases, and 8 bases had no gene match. CDR3 length: 14 residues. The DNA of the CDR3 is TGCAGTGCTATACAGGGGGACGGCGGCGGGGAGCTGTTTTTT. Its protein product is CSAIQGDGGGELFF.

The rearrangement joins TRBV20-1 to TRBJ2-5, with D uncertain. Near its end, the DNA agrees better with TRBJ2-1, so the J call may be wrong. Germline values: CDR1 DFQATT, CDR2 SNEGSKA (reference sequence). The CDR3 has 12 amino acids. CDR3 sequence (DNA): TGCAGTGCTAGGCGCCCAGCTGGCGAGCAGTTCTTC. It encodes CSARRPAGEQFF.

The rearrangement joins TRBV6-5 to TRBJ2-1, with 7 bases identical to TRBD1. Gene TRBJ2-7 matches the end of the DNA better, so the J call may be wrong. This CDR3 spans 14 amino acids. CDR1 MNHEY and CDR2 SVGAGI come from the germline V gene. The CDR3 DNA reads TGTGCCAGCAGTTACTCGACAGGGTTTTACGAGCAGTACTTC. It is translated as CASSYSTGFYEQYF.

The V gene is TRBV12-3 or TRBV12-4, the J gene TRBJ1-4, with D maybe TRBD1 (5 bases). Between the trimmed V and J ends, which lost 6 bases and 6 bases, there was a span of 14 bases. The CDR3 length is 14 residues. The chain's CDR3 is CASRRQPQDEKLFF. The CDR3 region has the DNA TGTGCCAGCAGGAGACAGCCACAGGATGAAAAACTGTTTTTT.

This clonotype was counted a few times. The genes are TRBV15 and TRBJ1-1; no reliable D call. The CDR3 extends over 13 amino acids. V was cut by 1 base and J by 6 bases, with 9 bases left in between. The germline CDR1 and CDR2 sequences are LNHNV and YYDKDF (reference sequence). CDR3 loop: CATSRVETSEAFF. CDR3 coding DNA: TGTGCCACCAGCAGAGTTGAGACCTCTGAAGCTTTCTTT.

This clonotype was detected only a few times. The V and J genes are TRBV5-8 and TRBJ2-1; D is undetermined. Deletions cut 6 bases from V and 9 bases from J, with 19 bases between. Germline CDR1 reads SGHTS; CDR2 reads YDEGEE. The CDR3 is made up of 14 amino acids. The CDR3 loop is CASTPGRFGVEQFF. The DNA of the CDR3 is TGTGCCAGCACCCCCGGACGATTTGGGGTTGAGCAGTTCTTC.

This clonotype was observed a handful of times. The V call is TRBV5-1, the J call TRBJ2-5; 9 bases line up with TRBD1. V shed 3 bases, J shed 5 bases, and the junction held 8 bases outside the gene matches. This CDR3 spans 15 amino acids. In germline, CDR1 is SGHRS, CDR2 YFSETQ. The CDR3 sequence is CASSSVGDREETQYF. CDR3 nucleotide sequence: TGCGCCAGCAGCTCTGTTGGGGACAGGGAGGAGACCCAGTACTTC.

Points on this clonotype: The germline gene is not matched at one end of the junction; a read error may be the cause. V gene TRBV20-1 combines with J gene TRBJ2-2; D possibly corresponds to TRBD1 (7 bases). The germline gives CDR1 DFQATT, CDR2 SNEGSKA (reference sequence). The CDR3 has 11 residues. CDR3 loop: CSATSRGELFF. CDR3 coding DNA: TGCAGTGCCACGTCCAGGGGGGAACTGTTTTTT.

Ten or more counts support this clonotype. The chain combines TRBV5-1 with TRBJ2-1; 10 bases are a match to TRBD1. From germline, CDR1 is SGHRS and CDR2 YFSETQ. V lost 4 bases and J lost 4; bases outside the gene matches: 5. This CDR3 has 15 residues. Written as DNA, the CDR3 is TGCGCCAGCAGCCCTGGGACAGGGGTTTACAATGAGCAGTTCTTC. As protein: CASSPGTGVYNEQFF. Filled out from reference TRBV5-1 and TRBJ2-1, the complete variable domain reads KAGVTQTPRYLIKTRGQQVTLSCSPISGHRSVSWYQQTPGQGLQFLFEYFSETQRNKGNFPGRFSGRQFSNSRSEMNVSTLELGDSALYLCASSPGTGVYNEQFFGPGTRLTVL.

V is TRBV6-5 and J is TRBJ1-2; a weak D match, TRBD1 (5 bases). The germline V gene encodes CDR1 MNHEY and CDR2 SVGAGI. V dropped 7 bases and J dropped 4 bases, with 13 bases sitting between them. The CDR3 has 13 residues. The CDR3 sequence is CASTDGGSYGYTF. The CDR3 nucleotides are TGTGCCAGCACTGACGGGGGTTCCTATGGCTACACCTTC.

This clonotype was seen a few times. The rearrangement joins TRBV27 to TRBJ2-1; 14 bases agree with TRBD2. CDR3 size: 17 residues. CDR1 is MNHEY and CDR2 is SMNVEV in the germline V gene (reference sequence). V shed 3 bases and J 6 bases; nucleotides not matched to a gene: 7. The CDR3 DNA reads as TGTGCCAGCAGTTTCCTCGGGACTAGCGGGAGAGGCAATGAGCAGTTCTTC. Translation: CASSFLGTSGRGNEQFF.

DNA of the CDR3: TGTGCCAGCAGCTCCGACAGGGCGGATCAGCCCCAGCATTTT. Translation: CASSSDRADQPQHF. This chain joins TRBV12-3 or TRBV12-4 and TRBJ1-5, with TRBD1 identical over 7 bases. This CDR3 region has 14 residues. J was trimmed by 5 bases and V by 6 bases; bases with no gene match: 7.

The rearrangement links TRBV5-1 to TRBJ2-2, with D perhaps TRBD1 (6 bases). The V and J ends lost 0 bases and 6 bases respectively, with 9 bases between them. Germline CDR1 SGHRS, CDR2 YFSETQ. The CDR3 consists of 14 residues. The CDR3 loop is CASSLGQVPGELFF. DNA for the CDR3: TGCGCCAGCAGCTTGGGACAGGTCCCCGGGGAGCTGTTTTTT.